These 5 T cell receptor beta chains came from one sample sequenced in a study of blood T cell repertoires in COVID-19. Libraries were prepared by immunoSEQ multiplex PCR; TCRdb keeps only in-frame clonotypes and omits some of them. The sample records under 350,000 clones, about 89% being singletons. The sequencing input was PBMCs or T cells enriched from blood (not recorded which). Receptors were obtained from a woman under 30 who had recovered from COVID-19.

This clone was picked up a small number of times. The CDR3 sequence: CASSEVSGRGSYEQYF. CDR3 in DNA: TGTGCCAGCAGTGAAGTCTCAGGGCGGGGATCCTACGAGCAGTACTTC. The rearrangement uses TRBV6-1 and TRBJ2-7; D may be TRBD2 (6 bases). Germline CDR1 MNHNS, CDR2 SASEGT. Between the trimmed V and J ends, which lost 1 base and 1 base, there was a span of 14 bases. The CDR3 covers 16 residues.

CDR3 coding DNA: TGTGCCAGCAGCTTAGACCCCAGAAACATTCAGTACTTC. This codes for CASSLDPRNIQYF. This chain connects TRBV7-9 to TRBJ2-4, with unresolved D. The CDR3 consists of 13 residues. V was cut by 1 base and J by 6 bases, with 7 bases left in between. Germline-derived CDR1 and CDR2 are SEHNR and FQNEAQ (reference sequence).

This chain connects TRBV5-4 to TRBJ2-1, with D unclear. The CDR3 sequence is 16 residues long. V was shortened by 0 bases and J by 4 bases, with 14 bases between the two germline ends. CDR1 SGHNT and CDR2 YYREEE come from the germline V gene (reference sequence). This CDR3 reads CASSLGLNTDYNEQFF. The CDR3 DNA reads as TGTGCCAGCAGCTTGGGTTTAAATACAGATTACAATGAGCAGTTCTTC.

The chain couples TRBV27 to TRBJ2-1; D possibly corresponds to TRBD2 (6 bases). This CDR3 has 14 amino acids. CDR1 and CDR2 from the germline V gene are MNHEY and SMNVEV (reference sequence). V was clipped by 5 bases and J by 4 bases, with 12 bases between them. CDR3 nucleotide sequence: TGTGCCAGCAGTAGCCGGGACTGGTACAATGAGCAGTTCTTC. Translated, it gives CASSSRDWYNEQFF.

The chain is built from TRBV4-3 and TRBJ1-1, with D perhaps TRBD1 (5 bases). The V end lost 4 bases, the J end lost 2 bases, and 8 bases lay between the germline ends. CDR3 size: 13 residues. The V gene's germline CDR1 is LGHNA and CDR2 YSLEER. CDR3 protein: CASSLDRNTEAFF. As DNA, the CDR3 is TGCGCCAGCAGCCTCGACAGAAACACTGAAGCTTTCTTT.